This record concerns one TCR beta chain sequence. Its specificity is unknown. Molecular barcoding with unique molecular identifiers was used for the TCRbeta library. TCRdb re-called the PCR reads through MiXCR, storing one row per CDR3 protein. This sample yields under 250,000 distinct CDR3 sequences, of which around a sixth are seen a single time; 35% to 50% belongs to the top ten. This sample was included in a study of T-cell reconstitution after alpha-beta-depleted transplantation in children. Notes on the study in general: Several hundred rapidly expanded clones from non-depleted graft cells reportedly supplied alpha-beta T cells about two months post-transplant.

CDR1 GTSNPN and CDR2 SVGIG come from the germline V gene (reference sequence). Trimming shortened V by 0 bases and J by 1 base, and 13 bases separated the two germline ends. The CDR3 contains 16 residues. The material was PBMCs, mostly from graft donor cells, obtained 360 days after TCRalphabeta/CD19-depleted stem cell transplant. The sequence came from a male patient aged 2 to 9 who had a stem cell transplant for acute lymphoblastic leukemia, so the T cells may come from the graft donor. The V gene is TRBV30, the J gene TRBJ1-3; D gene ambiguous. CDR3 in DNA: TGTGCCTGGAGTGTACTTATGGGGAGGTCTGGAAACACCATATATTTT. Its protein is CAWSVLMGRSGNTIYF.